These 5 T cell receptor beta chains share one sample of origin, sequenced in a study of blood T cell repertoires in COVID-19. Profiling relied on immunoSEQ multiplex PCR, and the TCRdb table lists in-frame clones only, not all of them. The sample shows a few hundred thousand clones, around 89% of them seen only once. The sample consisted of peripheral blood. Source of these receptors: a woman in her twenties or thirties with COVID-19, enrolled during active disease.

Comment on this clone: In the same sample, other DNA sequences code for this CDR3. V and J are TRBV9 and TRBJ1-4; D is undetermined. This CDR3 comprises 15 residues. CDR1 is SGDLS, CDR2 YYNGEE, per germline. Trimming pared 0 bases from V and 4 bases from J, leaving 10 bases between. This CDR3 is CASSVAGSGNEKLFF. CDR3 coding DNA: TGTGCCAGCAGCGTAGCTGGGTCAGGTAATGAAAAACTGTTTTTT.

CDR3 residues: CASSLELGSDTQYF. The DNA for the CDR3 is TGCGCCAGCAGCTTAGAGCTAGGATCAGATACGCAGTATTTT. The J gene is TRBJ2-3, the V gene TRBV5-1, with D unresolved. This CDR3 region has 14 residues. CDR1 is SGHRS, CDR2 YFSETQ, per germline. V shed 2 bases and J shed 4 bases, with 11 bases lying between them.

This clone was recorded once. The gene calls are TRBV5-6 and TRBJ2-3, with a tentative D call TRBD1 (6 bases). Trimming shortened V by 0 bases and J by 6 bases, and 20 bases separated the two germline ends. The CDR3 has 17 residues. CDR1 SGHDT and CDR2 YYEEEE come from the germline V gene. CDR3 amino acids: CASSLGARGTISDTQYF. For the CDR3, the DNA is TGTGCCAGCAGCTTGGGGGCCAGGGGAACAATCAGCGATACGCAGTATTTT.

This chain uses TRBV4-1 with TRBJ2-2; D is ambiguous. CDR1 is MGHRA and CDR2 is YSYEKL in the germline V gene. Trimming left V 4 bases short and J 5 bases short, with 17 bases between. CDR3 length equals 16 residues. The DNA for the CDR3 is TGCGCCAGCAGCCGGTTAGAACTTCCAGGTACCGGGGAGCTGTTTTTT. Protein sequence: CASSRLELPGTGELFF.

The chain is built from TRBV12-3 or TRBV12-4 and TRBJ1-2; D is unresolved. Between the trimmed V and J ends, which lost 7 bases and 7 bases, there was a span of 16 bases. The CDR3 has 13 amino acids. The CDR3 sequence: CASTPFRESGYTF. CDR3 nucleotides: TGTGCCAGCACCCCATTCCGGGAATCTGGCTACACCTTC.